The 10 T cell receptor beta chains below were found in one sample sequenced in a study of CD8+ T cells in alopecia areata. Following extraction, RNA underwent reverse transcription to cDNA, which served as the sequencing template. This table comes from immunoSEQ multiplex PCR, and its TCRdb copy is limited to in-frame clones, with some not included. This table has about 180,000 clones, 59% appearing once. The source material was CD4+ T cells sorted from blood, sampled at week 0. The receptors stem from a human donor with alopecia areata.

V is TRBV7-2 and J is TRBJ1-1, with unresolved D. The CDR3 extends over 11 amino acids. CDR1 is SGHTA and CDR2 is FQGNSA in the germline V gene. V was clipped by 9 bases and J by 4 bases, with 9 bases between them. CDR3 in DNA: TGTGCCAGGCGTCGCGTCACTGAAGCTTTCTTT. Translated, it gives CARRRVTEAFF.

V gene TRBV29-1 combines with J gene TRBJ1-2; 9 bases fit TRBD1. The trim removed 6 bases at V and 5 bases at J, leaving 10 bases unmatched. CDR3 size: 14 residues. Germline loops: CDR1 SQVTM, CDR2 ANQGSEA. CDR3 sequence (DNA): TGCAGCGTCGACGAATCCGGGACAGGGTATGGCTACACCTTC. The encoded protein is CSVDESGTGYGYTF. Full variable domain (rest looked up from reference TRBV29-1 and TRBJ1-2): SAVISQKPSRDICQRGTSLTIQCQVDSQVTMMFWYRQQPGQSLTLIATANQGSEATYESGFVIDKFPISRPNLTFSTLTVSNMSPEDSSIYLCSVDESGTGYGYTFGSGTRLTVV.

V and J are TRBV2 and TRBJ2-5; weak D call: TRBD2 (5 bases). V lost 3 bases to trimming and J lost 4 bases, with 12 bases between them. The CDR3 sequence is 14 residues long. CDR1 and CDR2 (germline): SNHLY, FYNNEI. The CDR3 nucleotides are TGTGCCAGCAGTGAGGGGTCGGCGGGAGAGACCCAGTACTTC. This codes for CASSEGSAGETQYF.

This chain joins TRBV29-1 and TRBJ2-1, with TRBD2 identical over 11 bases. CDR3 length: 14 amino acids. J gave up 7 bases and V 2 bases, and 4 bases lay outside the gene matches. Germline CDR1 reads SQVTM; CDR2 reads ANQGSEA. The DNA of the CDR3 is TGCAGCGTTGAACTAGCGGGGGGAATTAATGAGCAGTTCTTC. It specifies CSVELAGGINEQFF.

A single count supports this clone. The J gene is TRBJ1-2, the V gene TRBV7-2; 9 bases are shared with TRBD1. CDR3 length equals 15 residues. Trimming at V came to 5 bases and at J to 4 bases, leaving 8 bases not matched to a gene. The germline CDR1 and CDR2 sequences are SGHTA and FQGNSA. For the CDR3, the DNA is TGTGCCAGCAGCCGCGACCGGGACAGGGTCTATGGCTACACCTTC. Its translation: CASSRDRDRVYGYTF.

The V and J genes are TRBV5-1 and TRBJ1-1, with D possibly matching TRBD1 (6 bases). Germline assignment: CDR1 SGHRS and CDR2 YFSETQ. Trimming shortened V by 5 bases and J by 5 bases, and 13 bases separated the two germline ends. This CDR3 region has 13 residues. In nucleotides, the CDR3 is TGCGCCAGCAGATCAGGGGAAGGGACTGAAGCTTTCTTT. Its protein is CASRSGEGTEAFF.

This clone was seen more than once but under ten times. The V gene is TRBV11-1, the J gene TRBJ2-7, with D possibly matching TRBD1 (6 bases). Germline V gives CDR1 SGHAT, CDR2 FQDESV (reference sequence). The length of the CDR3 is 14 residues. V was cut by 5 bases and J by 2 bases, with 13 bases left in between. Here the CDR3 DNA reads TGTGCCAGCAGCCCCCACAGGGCCACCTACGAGCAGTACTTC. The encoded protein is CASSPHRATYEQYF.

The chain's CDR3 is CASSYSAVGETQYF. CDR3 nucleotides: TGTGCCAGCAGTTACTCGGCGGTTGGAGAGACCCAGTACTTC. This sequence joins TRBV6-6 and TRBJ2-5, with no clear D. The ends were cut back, 0 bases at V and 4 bases at J, with 9 bases in the middle. Per germline, CDR1 MNHNY and CDR2 SVGAGI (reference sequence). The CDR3 has 14 residues.

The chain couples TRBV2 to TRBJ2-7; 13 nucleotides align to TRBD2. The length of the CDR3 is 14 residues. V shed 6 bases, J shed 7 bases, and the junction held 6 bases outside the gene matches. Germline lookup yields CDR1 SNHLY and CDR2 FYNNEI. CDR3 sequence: CASSQLAGGREQYF. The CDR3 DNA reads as TGTGCCAGCAGCCAACTAGCGGGGGGGCGAGAGCAGTACTTC.

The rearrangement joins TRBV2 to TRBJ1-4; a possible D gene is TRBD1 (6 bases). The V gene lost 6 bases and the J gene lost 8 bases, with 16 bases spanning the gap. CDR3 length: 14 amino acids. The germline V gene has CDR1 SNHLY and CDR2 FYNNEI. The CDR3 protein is CASRKQGRVEKLFF. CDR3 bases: TGTGCCAGCAGGAAACAGGGTAGGGTGGAAAAACTGTTTTTT.